This T cell receptor (beta chain) was profiled in a study of shared clonotypes between healthy human individuals (dated by TCRdb to the early 2020s). As for the study more broadly: The cohort comprised two women and three men aged 18 to 49 years. Libraries were prepared and TCR repertoires were sequenced by different laboratories using diverse techniques, in order to increase sequencing depth and limit assay-specific biases. Per donor, three plates each were used for CD4 naive and CD4 memory, two for CD8 naive, and one for CD8 memory. Each donor's leukapheresis produced roughly between about 0.85 and 10 billion PBMCs. Blood TCR repertoires of about 5 healthy adults were deeply sequenced to estimate repertoire size and the extent of clonotype sharing between individuals.

Comments on this clone: There is no known antigen for this receptor. Base qualities are missing; no much larger clone stands one base away.

Donors were healthy HIV-negative adults with no recently reported acute infections or vaccinations. Every donor was a Caucasian adult residing in Nashville, Tennessee, USA. Magnetic negative selection was used to enrich CD4+ T cells, after which naive cells were positively selected on CD45RA and the negative fraction became the memory subset. After blood collection by leukapheresis, PBMCs were isolated using Ficoll-Histopaque density gradient centrifugation and then cryopreserved in the vapor phase of liquid nitrogen. Purity and quantity of every magnetically sorted T cell population were checked by analytical flow cytometry. Genomic DNA was isolated from every sorted fraction and measured by UV absorbance on a Nanodrop 2000c. Broad study findings and their caveats: Incomplete sequencing was indicated by rarefaction of sorted-subset datasets, despite the large sequencing depth. Sampling was limited to blood, and TCR repertoires in tissue likely differ from TCR repertoires in blood. Clonotypes shared by all four sorted-subset donors showed higher generation probabilities than non-shared clonotypes. Sharing across several donors was observed for about 4.8% of naive CD4, about 4% of naive CD8, 2.3% of memory CD4, and over 0.3% of memory CD8 clonotypes. The genetic and exposure-history diversity represented was limited by the small number of donors. Based on pairwise subsampling, the degree of clonotype sharing among donors was expected to be affected by sequencing depth. Naive subsets generally had larger estimated clonotype richness than memory subsets.

Inclusive of the bounding cysteine and phenylalanine, the CDR3 is 12 residues long. Of the read, only the CDR3 DNA is kept; its 36 bases are in frame from base 1. Deletion took 6 bases off V and 2 bases off J, with a span of 5 bases between the germline ends. The germline V gene (reference sequence) gives CDR1 as LNHDA and CDR2 as SQIVND. Using the deep immunoSEQ assay, TCR CDR3 regions were amplified from genomic DNA by multiplex PCR. Extracted genomic DNA from each cell subset was distributed evenly across all wells of several immunoSEQ 96-well plates, and each plate was treated as a replicate. For sorted subsets, roughly 190 ng of genomic DNA, equivalent to around 29,000 T cell genomes, went into each replicate PCR. Purified libraries were quantified with a Qubit 3.0 fluorometer, sized on a Bioanalyzer 2100, and re-quantified with the KAPA Library Quantification kit. Every immunoSEQ 96-well plate was sequenced on a dedicated single-read 150-cycle Illumina NextSeq 550 flow cell. In the authors' own workflow: Because only junctional sequences without quality scores were contained in the immunoSEQ output, filtering matching that applied to full-length reads could not be performed. Sequences were annotated with PyIR, a Python wrapper for IgBLAST v1.9, and V/J genes and CDR3 were assigned using IMGT germline references. Reads were filtered out if the reads had weak V/J assignments (E-value above 1e-6), no CDR3, stop codons, out-of-frame junctions, or ambiguous translated residues. V3J clonotypes were defined by identical inferred V gene, J gene, and CDR3 amino acid sequence. Percentage overlap between repertoires was computed as shared unique clonotypes divided by the size of the smaller repertoire. Richness of each repertoire was evaluated using RTK rarefaction, the Chao1 estimator, and Recon v2.1 estimates of unobserved clonotypes. For all TCRbeta clonotypes obtained by the gDNA method from a handful of donors, generation probabilities were computed with OLGA. The table was pulled from immuneACCESS by TCRdb, which kept in-frame rearrangements only. Such tables lose some clones; where checked, under half of the loss comes from unresolved V genes, and the rest has no known cause. Clone size and V and J calls were adopted from that table, with D and trimming inferred from the DNA. Across this sample there are fewer than 200,000 clones, with 85% to 95% seen only once. The ten largest clones add up to 0.067% of the sample.

Sequenced input: naive CD4+ T cells sorted from blood. The label giving this sample's cell subset or site can be read as: CD45RA+ positively selected. This TCR derives from a woman in her 30s in good health. The chain uses TRBV19 and TRBJ1-5; the D gene is unclear. CDR3 sequence: CASSRGNQPQHF. The DNA sequence is given as TGTGCCAGTAGCCGGGGCAATCAGCCCCAGCATTTT.